The T cell receptor (beta chain) under discussion was sequenced for a study of blood T cell repertoires in COVID-19. CDR3 length: 14 residues. V was pared by 3 bases and J by 6 bases, with 12 bases between. The germline V gene has CDR1 WSHSY and CDR2 SAAADI. Measured with immunoSEQ multiplex PCR; TCRdb has only the in-frame clones, and not every one. The sample includes approximately 240,000 clones, about 80% of them seen just once. The source is a woman between 40 and 50 years old with acute COVID-19. V and J are TRBV10-2 and TRBJ1-5; D call uncertain. The sequenced material came from PBMCs or T cells enriched from blood (not recorded which). The CDR3 here is CASSEGGNGQPQHF. CDR3 DNA: TGCGCCAGCAGTGAAGGAGGGAACGGTCAGCCCCAGCATTTT.